Reported below is one T cell receptor (beta chain). The J segment lost 4 bases and the V segment lost 5 bases, leaving 5 bases of the junction unmatched. The CDR3 is made up of 16 amino acids. Germline lookup yields CDR1 SGHVS and CDR2 FQNEAQ. The entry originates in a study of blood T cells in healthy people across ages. Combining a sample-barcoded 5' primer with a J-beta primer mix, a second PCR ran for 7 to 11 cycles. TCRdb re-analysed the 5' RACE reads in MiXCR, keeping a single row per CDR3 protein. Here the sample spans approximately 800,000 distinct CDR3 sequences, 58% being singletons. The sequence was collected from a man under 40 in good health. The sequencing input was blood. The chain is built from TRBV7-8 and TRBJ2-1, with TRBD2 matching over 13 bases. CDR3 DNA sequence: TGTGCCAGCAGCACCGGGACTAGCGGGGCATACAATGAGCAGTTCTTC. Translation: CASSTGTSGAYNEQFF.